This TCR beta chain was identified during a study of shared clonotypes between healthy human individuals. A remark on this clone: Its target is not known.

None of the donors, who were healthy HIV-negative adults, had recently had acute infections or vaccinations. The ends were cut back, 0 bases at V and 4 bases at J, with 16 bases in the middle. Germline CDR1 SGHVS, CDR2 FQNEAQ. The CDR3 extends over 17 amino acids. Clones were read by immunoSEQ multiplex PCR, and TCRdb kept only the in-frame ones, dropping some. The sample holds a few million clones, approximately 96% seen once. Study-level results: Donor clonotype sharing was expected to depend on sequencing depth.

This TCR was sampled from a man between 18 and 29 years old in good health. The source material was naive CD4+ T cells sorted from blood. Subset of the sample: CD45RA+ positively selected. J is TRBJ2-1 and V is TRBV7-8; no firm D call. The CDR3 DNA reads TGTGCCAGCAGCTTAGCGCCGACCCAGGCAAGGTACAATGAGCAGTTCTTC. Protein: CASSLAPTQARYNEQFF. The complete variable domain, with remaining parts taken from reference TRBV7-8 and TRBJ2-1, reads GAGVSQSPRYKVAKRGQDVALRCDPISGHVSLFWYQQALGQGPEFLTYFQNEAQLDKSGLPSDRFFAERPEGSVSTLKIQRTQQEDSAVYLCASSLAPTQARYNEQFFGPGTRLTVL.